Below are 9 T cell receptor beta chains sequenced from a single sample in a study of blood T cells in healthy people across ages. Next came a second PCR, run for roughly 7 to 12 cycles, which used a sample-barcoded 5' primer along with a J-beta primer mix. TCRdb re-derived calls from the 5' RACE reads in MiXCR, one entry per CDR3 protein. Here the sample spans 1 million or so distinct CDR3 sequences, under 30% being singletons. The sample also formed part of further work on T cells of mothers and their children.

Source material: blood. Every receptor here comes from a girl aged 2 to 10 in good health.

The chain joins TRBV29-1 to TRBJ2-4, with 7 bases fitting TRBD1. The V gene's germline CDR1 is SQVTM and CDR2 ANQGSEA. Trimming at V came to 4 bases and at J to 7 bases, leaving 7 bases not matched to a gene. The CDR3 spans 13 residues. For the CDR3, the DNA is TGCAGCGTTGTAGAGGGGGCGGGCAACATTCAGTACTTC. This encodes CSVVEGAGNIQYF.

This rearrangement joins TRBV10-3 to TRBJ2-7, with 7 bases aligning to TRBD2. The J call may not be correct, given that the DNA end is closer to TRBJ2-5. CDR3 length: 16 residues. The V gene's germline CDR1 is ENHRY and CDR2 SYGVKD. The CDR3 region has the DNA TGTGCCATCAGTACCGGGCGGGAGCGGTTTCAAGAGACCCAGTACTTC. Its protein is CAISTGRERFQETQYF.

The sample holds a few counts of this clonotype. The chain has TRBV7-3 and TRBJ2-5; 11 nucleotides line up with TRBD2. The J call is uncertain, as TRBJ2-1 better fits the DNA end. The germline CDR1 and CDR2 sequences are SGHTA and FQGTGA. The CDR3 extends over 15 amino acids. In DNA form, the CDR3 reads TGTGCCAGCAGCCCCTTTAGCGGGAGGGGGGTTGAGCAGTTCTTC. Translated, it gives CASSPFSGRGVEQFF.

The J gene is TRBJ2-1, the V gene TRBV14, with D maybe TRBD1 (6 bases). Germline V gives CDR1 SGHDN, CDR2 FVKESK. The CDR3 sequence is 16 residues long. Between the trimmed V and J ends, which lost 4 bases and 7 bases, there was a span of 20 bases. This CDR3 reads CASSLPNRAPINEQFF. The DNA for the CDR3 is TGTGCCAGCAGCCTCCCAAACAGGGCCCCTATTAATGAGCAGTTCTTC.

This clonotype was counted between two and nine times. The chain carries TRBV28 and TRBJ2-5; no clear D gene. The end of the DNA is better explained by TRBJ2-1, so the J call may be wrong. This CDR3 comprises 15 residues. Germline loops: CDR1 MDHEN, CDR2 SYDVKM. The CDR3 sequence: CASSFSDPWTREQFF. The CDR3 DNA reads as TGTGCCAGCAGTTTTTCAGACCCGTGGACCCGAGAGCAGTTCTTC.

This clonotype was seen a few times. The CDR3 coding sequence is TGCGCCAGCAGCCTCCCGACTTTTAGCGGGGACACAGATACGCAGTATTTT. It translates to CASSLPTFSGDTDTQYF. The V gene is TRBV4-3, the J gene TRBJ2-3, with 8 bases identical to TRBD2. There are 17 residues in the CDR3. J was trimmed by 2 bases and V by 4 bases; bases with no gene match: 11. Germline V CDR1 and CDR2: LGHNA, YSLEER.

The chain recombines TRBV7-2 with TRBJ1-1; D is undetermined. This CDR3 region has 13 residues. Germline CDR1 is SGHTA and CDR2 is FQGNSA. V was shortened by 5 bases and J by 3 bases, with 10 bases between the two germline ends. The CDR3 here is CASSPLLDTEAFF. Here the CDR3 DNA reads TGTGCCAGCAGCCCACTTCTAGACACTGAAGCTTTCTTT.

This clonotype was picked up a small number of times. The rearrangement joins TRBV29-1 to TRBJ2-7; maybe TRBD1 (7 bases). CDR3 size: 13 residues. The V gene lost 4 bases and the J gene lost 5 bases, with 15 bases spanning the gap. Looked up from germline, CDR1 is SQVTM and CDR2 is ANQGSEA. Written as DNA, the CDR3 is TGCAGCGTTGCATTCCAGGGGGGTGACGAGCAGTACTTC. This translates into CSVAFQGGDEQYF.

The CDR3 region is CSARDWAGTKNIQYF. The CDR3 coding sequence is TGCAGTGCTAGAGATTGGGCGGGAACCAAAAACATTCAGTACTTC. The chain recombines TRBV20-1 with TRBJ2-4; D possibly corresponds to TRBD2 (6 bases). Per germline, CDR1 DFQATT and CDR2 SNEGSKA (reference sequence). This CDR3 has 15 residues. Trimming removed 0 bases at V and 2 bases at J, with 11 bases between.